This T cell receptor (beta chain) emerged from a study of T cells in Graves' hyperthyroidism and ophthalmopathy (dated by TCRdb to between 2019 and 2020). With regard to the full study: Peripheral blood samples were taken at the time of initial diagnosis, prior to any treatment. A discovery cohort of fewer than 110 patients, approximately 45 with Graves' ophthalmopathy and 57 with stable Graves' hyperthyroidism, was used to find distinguishing TCR V-J signatures. Prospective prediction of ophthalmopathy was tested in an independent validation cohort of 18 to 20 hyperthyroidism patients and 17 patients who later progressed to ophthalmopathy. The 90 or so discovery patients were randomly split 7:3 into training and test sets. In several Graves' hyperthyroidism patients, the study also compared T-cell repertoires from thyroid tissue with T-cell repertoires from blood. Once sampling was done, hyperthyroidism patients were given methimazole at a starting dose of 30 mg daily, whereas ophthalmopathy patients were given high-dose intravenous methylprednisolone. TCR Vbeta CDR3 sequencing of 135 peripheral blood samples (about 45 ophthalmopathy, 75 hyperthyroidism and some 17 progressor patients) is reported in the paper.

Compared with the rest of its sample, this clonotype is large (0.1 to 1%). Which antigen it targets is not known. Nothing much larger sits one base from this clone, and base qualities are not available. Results the study describes overall, beyond this receptor: In cross-validation, a model built on a 13 V-J signature told ophthalmopathy apart from stable hyperthyroidism with roughly 87% sensitivity and about 81% specificity, and in testing the same model reached 80%/75%. In validation, the model predicted progression to ophthalmopathy a median of roughly 6.1 months before onset, with roughly 70% sensitivity and just under 75% specificity. Most expanded thyroid clonotypes (frequency above 0.001) were also found in blood, which suggests that blood repertoires may mirror thyroid immune responses. No statistical method was used to fix the sample size in advance, and group allocation was not hidden from the investigators.

The hyperthyroidism patients were between 18 and 65 years old and newly diagnosed, with a disease duration of less than 2 months. Patients with uncontrolled infections, other autoimmune diseases, pregnancy or lactation were excluded. Diagnoses were established on the basis of clinical symptoms, serum thyroxine and TRAb, thyroid ultrasound, and orbital computed tomography. Blood from progressor patients was drawn when they were first diagnosed with hyperthyroidism, before any ophthalmopathy symptoms appeared. Ficoll-Paque density gradient centrifugation was used to isolate PBMCs from 8 to 10 ml of fresh peripheral blood. Progressor patients were defined as those initially diagnosed with Graves' hyperthyroidism in whom ophthalmopathy developed during follow-up. Total RNA was extracted with Trizol reagent, and quality was checked on an Agilent 2100 Bioanalyzer. The TCR beta CDR3 regions were amplified from RNA transcripts. The first round of RT-PCR for the TCR CDR3 was performed with the HTBI primer set and the Qiagen OneStep RT-PCR kit. A second multiplex PCR round built the libraries, followed by size selection and purification. Libraries were sequenced paired-end with 100 bp reads on an Illumina HiSeq2000. Per the original workflow: Raw data were processed with SOAPnuke, discarding reads with adapters, uncalled bases, mean Phred below 15, or no exact constant-primer or identifier match. COPE v1.2.5 was used to merge high-quality paired reads, and clonotypes were defined as unique nucleotide sequences. MiTCR v1.1 was used to align clonotypes to the IMGT TRBV, TRBD and TRBJ reference segments. Analysis was restricted to V-J combinations with a frequency above 0.0001, which covered roughly 99% of repertoires. A TCS score was defined as the ratio between F50 (clonal expansion) and ExV (chaos), using BLOSUM62-based TCRdist between CDR3 peptides within each V-J. Welch's t-statistics and random forest reduced around 510 V-J features to fewer than 15, which were used in a naive Bayes classifier (R e1071). TCRdb passed the public sequencing reads through fastp at Q25 and MiXCR, retaining productive beta sequences. Rows are combined by CDR3 protein, so each entry shows the most common genes and DNA. TCRdb, rather than the study authors, made the V and J calls. This sample lists around 240,000 distinct CDR3 sequences; 13% to 15% were detected once. Together, the top ten hold 13% of the sample.

The CDR3 has 14 amino acids, counting the end cysteine and phenylalanine. The sequence is cut down to CDR3 DNA, 42 bases in frame from base 1. At the junction V is shortened by 1 base and J by 2 bases, with 7 bases in between. From the germline V gene (reference sequence), CDR1 is LGHDT and CDR2 is YNNKEL. This receptor chain uses TRBV3-1 and TRBJ2-3, with the D call tentatively TRBD1 or TRBD2, each fitting 5 bases. The clonotype was recovered from a woman aged 40-49 years with Graves' hyperthyroidism that later progressed to Graves' ophthalmopathy. Sequences were obtained from blood. The nucleotides read TGTGCCAGCAGCCAAGCGGGGCTCACAGATACGCAGTATTTT. Its protein reads: CASSQAGLTDTQYF.